This T cell receptor beta chain was obtained from a study of blood T cell repertoires in COVID-19. The CDR3 has 11 amino acids. V lost 5 bases to trimming and J lost 6 bases, with 6 bases between them. In germline, CDR1 is KGHDR, CDR2 SFDVKD. Data came from immunoSEQ multiplex PCR; TCRdb stores just in-frame clones and leaves some out. The sample has about 360,000 clones, around 87% seen once; the top ten hold roughly 3.1%. Source material: peripheral blood. The clonotype was recovered from a human donor in a cohort sampled during active COVID-19. The J gene is TRBJ2-5, the V gene TRBV24-1; D gene ambiguous. The chain's CDR3 is CATSAAKTQYF. In nucleotides, the CDR3 is TGTGCCACCAGTGCCGCGAAGACCCAGTACTTC.